Listed below are T cell receptor beta chains from one sample, sequenced in a study of shared clonotypes between healthy human individuals. The assay was immunoSEQ multiplex PCR, and TCRdb's table has in-frame clones only and misses some. The sample shows 550,000 to 600,000 clones, about 98% of them seen only once. Sequenced material: naive CD8+ T cells sorted from blood. The receptor source for this set is a young man in good health. Each CDR3 is given with its conserved first and last residue. Fields, in order: J gene, V gene, clone size, D gene, CDR3 DNA, CDR3 protein. A D gene is named only where the DNA matches it firmly. A row's size may be missing; if present it is once, few, many or a size class.

J gene: TRBJ2-7
V gene: TRBV19
clone size: NA
D gene: NA
CDR3 DNA: TGTGCCAGTAGTATAACAGGGTCCTACGAGCAGTACTTC
CDR3 protein: CASSITGSYEQYF

J gene: TRBJ2-7
V gene: TRBV9
clone size: NA
D gene: NA
CDR3 DNA: TGTGCCAGCAGCCCAGGGGGAGGCGAGCAGTACTTC
CDR3 protein: CASSPGGGEQYF

J gene: TRBJ1-1
V gene: TRBV6-5
clone size: NA
D gene: NA
CDR3 DNA: TGTGCCAGCAGTACTGCTCCAGGCGGCACTGAAGCTTTCTTT
CDR3 protein: CASSTAPGGTEAFF

J gene: TRBJ2-7
V gene: TRBV7-8
clone size: NA
D gene: TRBD2
CDR3 DNA: TGTGCCAGCAGCCCCGGACTAGCGGGAGAGTTGGGATACTACGAGCAGTACTTC
CDR3 protein: CASSPGLAGELGYYEQYF

J gene: TRBJ2-1
V gene: TRBV9
clone size: NA
D gene: NA
CDR3 DNA: TGTGCCAGCAGCGTGGGTTCGGGTAATGAGCAGTTCTTC
CDR3 protein: CASSVGSGNEQFF

J gene: TRBJ2-5
V gene: TRBV5-1
clone size: NA
D gene: NA
CDR3 DNA: TGCGCCAGCAGCTTGGACACAAACCAAGAGACCCAGTACTTC
CDR3 protein: CASSLDTNQETQYF

J gene: TRBJ2-1
V gene: TRBV28
clone size: NA
D gene: TRBD2
CDR3 DNA: TGTGCCAGCAGTCAGACTAGCGGGATACACAATGAGCAGTTCTTC
CDR3 protein: CASSQTSGIHNEQFF

J gene: TRBJ2-7
V gene: TRBV9
clone size: NA
D gene: NA
CDR3 DNA: TGTGCCAGCAGCGTAGTAGGAGGGGGCGAGCAGTACTTC
CDR3 protein: CASSVVGGGEQYF

J gene: TRBJ1-5
V gene: TRBV4-1
clone size: once
D gene: NA
CDR3 DNA: TGCGCCAGCAGCCTAGGCGGGTGGGAACAGCAGGTTCCTCAGCCCCAGCATTTT
CDR3 protein: CASSLGGWEQQVPQPQHF

J gene: TRBJ2-7
V gene: TRBV13
clone size: NA
D gene: TRBD2
CDR3 DNA: TGTGCCAGCAGCTTGTTTCTGGGAGGGTCCTACGAGCAGTACTTC
CDR3 protein: CASSLFLGGSYEQYF

J gene: TRBJ1-2
V gene: TRBV5-1
clone size: NA
D gene: NA
CDR3 DNA: TGCGCCAGCAGCTTGGAGCACTACAGGGACTATGGCTACACCTTC
CDR3 protein: CASSLEHYRDYGYTF

J gene: TRBJ2-7
V gene: TRBV4-1
clone size: NA
D gene: NA
CDR3 DNA: TGCGCCAGCAGCCCTGTGGAGGGCAGCTCCTACGAGCAGTACTTC
CDR3 protein: CASSPVEGSSYEQYF

J gene: TRBJ1-5
V gene: TRBV5-8
clone size: NA
D gene: NA
CDR3 DNA: TGTGCCAGCAGCTTGTTGTCAGGGAGAGGGAGCAATCAGCCCCAGCATTTT
CDR3 protein: CASSLLSGRGSNQPQHF

J gene: TRBJ1-3
V gene: TRBV11-2
clone size: NA
D gene: NA
CDR3 DNA: TGTGCCAGCAGCTTAGTAGGGCGGTCTGGAAACACCATATATTTT
CDR3 protein: CASSLVGRSGNTIYF

J gene: TRBJ2-3
V gene: TRBV7-6
clone size: NA
D gene: TRBD2
CDR3 DNA: TGTGCCAGCAGCTTGCTAGCGGGAGCGCACACAGATACGCAGTATTTT
CDR3 protein: CASSLLAGAHTDTQYF

J gene: TRBJ2-3
V gene: TRBV29-1
clone size: NA
D gene: TRBD2
CDR3 DNA: TGCAGCGTTGATAAGACTAGCGGTTCGGGGGATACGCAGTATTTT
CDR3 protein: CSVDKTSGSGDTQYF

J gene: TRBJ2-7
V gene: TRBV25-1
clone size: NA
D gene: NA
CDR3 DNA: TGTGCCAGCAGGCGACAGGCCGACTACGAGCAGTACTTC
CDR3 protein: CASRRQADYEQYF

J gene: TRBJ1-5
V gene: TRBV5-1
clone size: once
D gene: TRBD1
CDR3 DNA: TGCGCCAGCAGCTTGGGACAGGGGATTCAGCCCCAGCATTTT
CDR3 protein: CASSLGQGIQPQHF

J gene: TRBJ2-7
V gene: TRBV4-3
clone size: NA
D gene: NA
CDR3 DNA: TGCGCCAGCAGCCAAGAAATTTCGGCGTACGAGCAGTACTTC
CDR3 protein: CASSQEISAYEQYF

J gene: TRBJ2-1
V gene: TRBV7-9
clone size: once
D gene: NA
CDR3 DNA: TGTGCCAGCAGCTTATGGGACGAGCAGTTCTTC
CDR3 protein: CASSLWDEQFF

J gene: TRBJ2-7
V gene: TRBV5-4
clone size: NA
D gene: TRBD1
CDR3 DNA: TGTGCCAGCAGCTTGGAAGGGGACAGGAGCTACGAGCAGTACTTC
CDR3 protein: CASSLEGDRSYEQYF

J gene: TRBJ2-2
V gene: TRBV30
clone size: NA
D gene: NA
CDR3 DNA: TGTGCCTGGAGTTTAGGGAACACCGGGGAGCTGTTTTTT
CDR3 protein: CAWSLGNTGELFF

J gene: TRBJ2-3
V gene: TRBV2
clone size: NA
D gene: NA
CDR3 DNA: TGTGCCAGCCCAGGGGATCCCGCAGATACGCAGTATTTT
CDR3 protein: CASPGDPADTQYF

J gene: TRBJ2-1
V gene: TRBV7-9
clone size: NA
D gene: NA
CDR3 DNA: TGTGCCAGCAGCTTAGGATCGTTCGGGCAGGCCCCCTTCGTCGAAAAGTTCTTC
CDR3 protein: CASSLGSFGQAPFVEKFF

J gene: TRBJ2-2
V gene: TRBV29-1
clone size: NA
D gene: NA
CDR3 DNA: TGCAGCGTTGAAGATTTTTCAGCCGGGGAGCTGTTTTTT
CDR3 protein: CSVEDFSAGELFF

J gene: TRBJ2-5
V gene: TRBV7-2
clone size: NA
D gene: TRBD1
CDR3 DNA: TGTGCCAGCAGCTTGGGACAGATATTGGAGACCCAGTACTTC
CDR3 protein: CASSLGQILETQYF

J gene: TRBJ2-2
V gene: TRBV21-1
clone size: NA
D gene: NA
CDR3 DNA: TGTGCCAGCATCCGAGGGGGGGACAACACCGGGGAGCTGTTTTTT
CDR3 protein: CASIRGGDNTGELFF

J gene: TRBJ2-1
V gene: TRBV27
clone size: NA
D gene: TRBD2
CDR3 DNA: TGTGCCAGCAGTCTGGGGACTAGCGGGGCTTACAATGAGCAGTTCTTC
CDR3 protein: CASSLGTSGAYNEQFF

J gene: TRBJ2-7
V gene: TRBV5-1
clone size: NA
D gene: TRBD1
CDR3 DNA: TGCGCCAGCAGCTCAGGGACAGGGGACATCGACGAGCAGTACTTC
CDR3 protein: CASSSGTGDIDEQYF

J gene: TRBJ1-2
V gene: TRBV14
clone size: NA
D gene: TRBD1
CDR3 DNA: TGTGCCAGCAGCCTACACACACGGGACAGGGACGGCTACACCTTC
CDR3 protein: CASSLHTRDRDGYTF

J gene: TRBJ2-7
V gene: TRBV5-4
clone size: NA
D gene: NA
CDR3 DNA: TGTGCCAGCAGCTTCGGGCCGAGCGAGCAGTACTTC
CDR3 protein: CASSFGPSEQYF

J gene: TRBJ2-7
V gene: TRBV13
clone size: once
D gene: TRBD1
CDR3 DNA: TGTGCCAGCAGCCCCCGGGACAGGGATGTCGAGCAGTACTTC
CDR3 protein: CASSPRDRDVEQYF

J gene: TRBJ2-3
V gene: TRBV25-1
clone size: NA
D gene: TRBD2
CDR3 DNA: TGTGCCAGCAGTGAAACTAGCGGGAGGGCCGCTACGCAGTATTTT
CDR3 protein: CASSETSGRAATQYF

J gene: TRBJ2-3
V gene: TRBV2
clone size: NA
D gene: TRBD2
CDR3 DNA: TGTGCCAGCAGTGAACTGAAGCGGGAGGGCACAGATACGCAGTATTTT
CDR3 protein: CASSELKREGTDTQYF

J gene: TRBJ2-5
V gene: TRBV19
clone size: NA
D gene: NA
CDR3 DNA: TGTGCCAGTAGTATACCGAGGGGGGGTAGTTTGGTGGCCCAAGAGACCCAGTACTTC
CDR3 protein: CASSIPRGGSLVAQETQYF

J gene: TRBJ2-1
V gene: TRBV7-9
clone size: NA
D gene: TRBD1
CDR3 DNA: TGTGCCAGCAGCTTAGGAGGGACAGAGTACTACAATGAGCAGTTCTTC
CDR3 protein: CASSLGGTEYYNEQFF

J gene: TRBJ2-3
V gene: TRBV10-3
clone size: NA
D gene: TRBD2
CDR3 DNA: TGTGCCATCAGTGGCGGTCTAGCGGGAGGGCGAGGTGGAGATACGCAGTATTTT
CDR3 protein: CAISGGLAGGRGGDTQYF

J gene: TRBJ1-4
V gene: TRBV6-1
clone size: NA
D gene: NA
CDR3 DNA: TGTGCCAGCAGGAAGAGGGGGGGTGAAAAACTGTTTTTT
CDR3 protein: CASRKRGGEKLFF

J gene: TRBJ2-3
V gene: TRBV2
clone size: NA
D gene: NA
CDR3 DNA: TGTGCCTCGGCGTTAGATACGCAGTATTTT
CDR3 protein: CASALDTQYF

J gene: TRBJ2-5
V gene: TRBV30
clone size: NA
D gene: TRBD1
CDR3 DNA: TGTGCCTGGAGTGGACAGGGGTATGGAGAGACCCAGTACTTC
CDR3 protein: CAWSGQGYGETQYF

J gene: TRBJ1-2
V gene: TRBV5-1
clone size: NA
D gene: NA
CDR3 DNA: TGCGCCAGCAGCTTGGCCGGGACGGCACTAGACTATGGCTACACCTTC
CDR3 protein: CASSLAGTALDYGYTF

J gene: TRBJ2-5
V gene: TRBV5-4
clone size: NA
D gene: TRBD2
CDR3 DNA: TGTGCCAGCAGCTTGAGGCAGCGGGGACAAGAGACCCAGTACTTC
CDR3 protein: CASSLRQRGQETQYF

J gene: TRBJ1-2
V gene: TRBV29-1
clone size: NA
D gene: NA
CDR3 DNA: TGCAGCGTTGATACAGGTACCCACTATGGCTACACCTTC
CDR3 protein: CSVDTGTHYGYTF

J gene: TRBJ1-1
V gene: TRBV15
clone size: once
D gene: NA
CDR3 DNA: TGTGCCACCAGCAGAGATTCTTCGGGTAATGAAGCTTTCTTT
CDR3 protein: CATSRDSSGNEAFF

J gene: TRBJ2-1
V gene: TRBV7-6
clone size: NA
D gene: NA
CDR3 DNA: TGTGCCAGCAGCTTAGAACCGCTTTCGGTTGAGCAGTTCTTC
CDR3 protein: CASSLEPLSVEQFF

J gene: TRBJ2-7
V gene: TRBV5-5
clone size: NA
D gene: TRBD1
CDR3 DNA: TGTGCCAGCAGCTTCGAGGGACAGGGTACCCTAAGCTCCTACGAGCAGTACTTC
CDR3 protein: CASSFEGQGTLSSYEQYF

J gene: TRBJ2-7
V gene: TRBV7-9
clone size: NA
D gene: NA
CDR3 DNA: TGTGCCAGCAGCCCCCCGGACAGCTACGAGCAGTACTTC
CDR3 protein: CASSPPDSYEQYF

J gene: TRBJ2-6
V gene: TRBV10-1
clone size: NA
D gene: TRBD1
CDR3 DNA: TGCGCCAGCAGTGGCAGACAGGGCGCCGGGGCCAACGTCCTGACTTTC
CDR3 protein: CASSGRQGAGANVLTF

J gene: TRBJ2-2
V gene: TRBV11-2
clone size: NA
D gene: NA
CDR3 DNA: TGTGCCAGCAGCTCCAGAAACACCGGGGAGCTGTTTTTT
CDR3 protein: CASSSRNTGELFF

J gene: TRBJ2-7
V gene: TRBV27
clone size: NA
D gene: NA
CDR3 DNA: TGTGCCAGCAGTTCCTCTACGGGTAGTCTACGCGGGCAGTACTTC
CDR3 protein: CASSSSTGSLRGQYF

J gene: TRBJ1-5
V gene: TRBV6-6
clone size: NA
D gene: TRBD1
CDR3 DNA: TGTGCCAGCAGTGGGACCGGGACAGGGACGCATTTT
CDR3 protein: CASSGTGTGTHF

J gene: TRBJ2-1
V gene: TRBV14
clone size: NA
D gene: TRBD2
CDR3 DNA: TGTGCCAGCAGCCAAGAGGGACTAGCGGGACCAATTACCTACAATGAGCAGTTCTTC
CDR3 protein: CASSQEGLAGPITYNEQFF

J gene: TRBJ2-1
V gene: TRBV10-3
clone size: NA
D gene: NA
CDR3 DNA: TGTGCCATCAGTGATCGTATTGCGCAACAGTTACCCTACAATGAGCAGTTCTTC
CDR3 protein: CAISDRIAQQLPYNEQFF

J gene: TRBJ1-4
V gene: TRBV7-9
clone size: NA
D gene: NA
CDR3 DNA: TGTGCCAGCAGCTTCGATGGGGTGGCTAATGAAAAACTGTTTTTT
CDR3 protein: CASSFDGVANEKLFF

J gene: TRBJ2-7
V gene: TRBV6-1
clone size: NA
D gene: TRBD1
CDR3 DNA: TGTGCCAGCCGGGGACAGACCTACGAGCAGTACTTC
CDR3 protein: CASRGQTYEQYF

J gene: TRBJ2-3
V gene: TRBV11-2
clone size: NA
D gene: NA
CDR3 DNA: TGTGCCAGCAGCTTAGGGGGCGCAGAGGGGATAGGCGATACGCAGTATTTT
CDR3 protein: CASSLGGAEGIGDTQYF

J gene: TRBJ1-3
V gene: TRBV5-1
clone size: NA
D gene: NA
CDR3 DNA: TGCGCCAGCAGCTTACAGGATGGAAACGCCATATATTTT
CDR3 protein: CASSLQDGNAIYF

J gene: TRBJ2-1
V gene: TRBV2
clone size: NA
D gene: TRBD2
CDR3 DNA: TGTGCCAGCAGTGAGGGTCTAGCGGAGTACAATGAGCAGTTCTTC
CDR3 protein: CASSEGLAEYNEQFF

J gene: TRBJ2-7
V gene: TRBV18
clone size: NA
D gene: NA
CDR3 DNA: TGTGCCAGCTCTATACAGGGCTTTGACGAGCAGTACTTC
CDR3 protein: CASSIQGFDEQYF

J gene: TRBJ2-3
V gene: TRBV11-2
clone size: NA
D gene: TRBD1
CDR3 DNA: TGTGCCAGCAGACTTAGACAGGGGGACAGGGGGCCAGATACGCAGTATTTT
CDR3 protein: CASRLRQGDRGPDTQYF